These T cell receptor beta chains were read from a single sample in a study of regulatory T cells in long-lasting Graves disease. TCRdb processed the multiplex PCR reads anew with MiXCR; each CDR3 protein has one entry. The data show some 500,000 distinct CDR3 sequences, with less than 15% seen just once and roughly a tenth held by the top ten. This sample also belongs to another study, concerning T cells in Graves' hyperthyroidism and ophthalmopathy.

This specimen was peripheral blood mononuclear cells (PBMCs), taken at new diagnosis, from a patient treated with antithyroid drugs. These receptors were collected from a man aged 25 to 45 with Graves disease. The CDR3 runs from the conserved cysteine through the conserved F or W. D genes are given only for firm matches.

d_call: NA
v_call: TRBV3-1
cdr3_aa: CASSQTPDGLNTEAFF

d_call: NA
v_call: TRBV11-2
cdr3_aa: CASSSDRNRGDTQYF

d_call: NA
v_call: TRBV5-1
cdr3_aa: CASRPYEQYF

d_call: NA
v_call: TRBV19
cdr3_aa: CASSDQGSNEQFF

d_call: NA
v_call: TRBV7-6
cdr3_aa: CASSSTSFSTDTQYF

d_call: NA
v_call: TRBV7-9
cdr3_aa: CASSLGTGSPLHF

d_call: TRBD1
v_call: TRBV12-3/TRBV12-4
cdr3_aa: CASTPGQGAGQPQHF

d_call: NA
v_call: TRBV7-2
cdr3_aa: CASSTNLAEAFF

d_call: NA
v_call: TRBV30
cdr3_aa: CAWSVLHNEQFF

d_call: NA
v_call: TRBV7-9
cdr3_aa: CASSSFGRLNYGYTF

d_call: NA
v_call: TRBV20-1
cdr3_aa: CSARERGTYYGYTF

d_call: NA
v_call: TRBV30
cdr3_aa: CAWSVNRGETQYF

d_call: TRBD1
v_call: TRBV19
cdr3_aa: CASSLSGTGGYELYF

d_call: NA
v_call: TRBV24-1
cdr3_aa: CATSHVTGSTDTQYF

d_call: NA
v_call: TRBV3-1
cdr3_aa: CASSQEYRNTEAFF